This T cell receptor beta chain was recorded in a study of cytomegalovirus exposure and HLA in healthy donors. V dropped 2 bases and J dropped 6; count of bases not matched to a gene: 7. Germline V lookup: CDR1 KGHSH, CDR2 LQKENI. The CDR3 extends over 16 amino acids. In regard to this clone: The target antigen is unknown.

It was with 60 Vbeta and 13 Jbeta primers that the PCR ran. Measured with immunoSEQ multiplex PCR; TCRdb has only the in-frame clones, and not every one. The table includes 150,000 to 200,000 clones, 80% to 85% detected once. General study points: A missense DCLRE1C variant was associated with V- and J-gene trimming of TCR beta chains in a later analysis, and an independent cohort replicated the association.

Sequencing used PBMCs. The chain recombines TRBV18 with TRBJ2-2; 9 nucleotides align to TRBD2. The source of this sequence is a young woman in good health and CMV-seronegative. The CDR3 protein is CASSPSSGRLPGELFF. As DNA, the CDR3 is TGTGCCAGCTCACCAAGTAGCGGGAGACTACCCGGGGAGCTGTTTTTT.